Detailed here is one T cell receptor beta chain. Its antigen remains unknown. This specimen comes from a study of post-analysis software for immune sequencing data. For the study at large: Relapsing-remitting, secondary progressive and progressive-relapsing multiple sclerosis courses were included.

CDR1 is LNHNV, CDR2 YYDKDF, per germline (reference sequence). V gave up 0 bases and J gave up 1 base, with 7 bases separating them. This CDR3 has 15 residues. Each TCR beta cDNA library carried unique molecular identifiers. Starting from roughly 1.1 to 9.2 million T cells, the study yielded roughly 0.5 million cDNA molecules. TCRdb itself ran the PCR reads through MiXCR, one entry per CDR3 protein. The table lists about 540,000 distinct CDR3 sequences, less than 40% of them singletons. Findings and limits, study-wide: Higher frequency in patients than in controls was seen for about 5 TRBV segments, with TRBV5-6, TRBV5-1 and TRBV20-1 among them.

Sequencing was carried out using blood. The chain employs TRBV15 and TRBJ1-3; no firm D call. This sequence was found in a girl aged 2 to 17 with multiple sclerosis. The chain's CDR3 is CATSRDRLSGNTIYF. Here the CDR3 DNA reads TGTGCCACCAGCAGAGATCGCCTTTCTGGAAACACCATATATTTT.